The 17 T cell receptor beta chains below all came from one sample that was sequenced in a study of shared clonotypes between healthy human individuals. Produced via immunoSEQ multiplex PCR; TCRdb's table is partial and in-frame only. The sample gives around 2.1 million clones, around 95% of which show up once; more than 0.1% is in the top ten. The material sequenced was naive CD4+ T cells sorted from blood. This sample's subset: CD45RA+ positively selected. The receptors derive from a man aged 18 to 35 in good health.

Concerning this clone itself: Other DNA sequences in the same sample also yield this CDR3. V gene TRBV18 combines with J gene TRBJ2-5, with D perhaps TRBD2 (5 bases). Trimming cost V 3 bases and J 5 bases, with 10 bases left between them. Germline V gene data show CDR1 as KGHSH and CDR2 as LQKENI. CDR3 size: 13 residues. The CDR3 DNA is TGTGCCAGCTCACCCCTCGGGGTGGAGACCCAGTACTTC. Protein: CASSPLGVETQYF.

The chain uses TRBV7-2 and TRBJ2-7; 7 bases are a match to TRBD1. Trimming cost V 0 bases and J 2 bases; bases outside gene matches: 7. The CDR3 sequence is 16 residues long. From germline, CDR1 is SGHTA and CDR2 FQGNSA. CDR3 amino acids: CASSLAGTAIPYEQYF. CDR3 bases: TGTGCCAGCAGCTTAGCAGGGACAGCGATTCCCTACGAGCAGTACTTC.

This rearrangement joins TRBV30 to TRBJ1-2; 8 nucleotides match TRBD1. V was pared by 3 bases and J by 13 bases, with 13 bases of the junction left unmatched. Germline CDR1 reads GTSNPN; CDR2 reads SVGIG (reference sequence). This CDR3 comprises 13 residues. As DNA, the CDR3 is TGTGCCTGGAGGGCACAGGGGACAGGCAATTCCACCTTC. Its translation is CAWRAQGTGNSTF.

Here the CDR3 DNA reads TGTGCCACTACCAAGAACACTGAAGCTTTCTTT. Protein: CATTKNTEAFF. The chain employs TRBV15 and TRBJ1-1; D is ambiguous. This CDR3 is built from 11 residues. Germline-derived CDR1 and CDR2 are LNHNV and YYDKDF (reference sequence). Deletions cut 9 bases from V and 1 base from J, with 6 bases between.

The V call is TRBV7-2, the J call TRBJ1-1; TRBD1 is a possible D gene (5 bases). The V gene lost 1 base and the J gene lost 10 bases, with 16 bases spanning the gap. CDR3 length: 14 amino acids. CDR1 SGHTA and CDR2 FQGNSA come from the germline V gene. CDR3 sequence: CASSLDSTVLRAFF. For the CDR3, the DNA is TGTGCCAGCAGCTTAGACTCGACAGTTCTTAGAGCTTTCTTT.

The genes are TRBV28 and TRBJ2-7; TRBD1 matches at 8 bases. Germline trimming cut 6 bases from V and 2 bases from J; bases unmatched to any gene: 12. This CDR3 has 16 amino acids. Germline V gives CDR1 MDHEN, CDR2 SYDVKM. The CDR3 region is CASSRQGFGRAYEQYF. The CDR3 DNA follows: TGTGCCAGCAGCCGACAGGGGTTTGGACGAGCCTACGAGCAGTACTTC.

This clone showed up just once. V and J are TRBV5-5 and TRBJ2-7; D is possibly TRBD1 (7 bases). V shed 5 bases and J shed 2 bases, with 17 bases lying between them. Germline V gives CDR1 SGHKS, CDR2 YYEKEE (reference sequence). This CDR3 is 15 amino acids long. The CDR3 region is CASSPTGDFAYEQYF. CDR3 sequence (DNA): TGTGCCAGCAGTCCTACAGGGGACTTTGCCTACGAGCAGTACTTC.

The chain joins TRBV7-9 to TRBJ2-3; D possibly corresponds to TRBD2 (6 bases). There are 14 residues in the CDR3. The germline gives CDR1 SEHNR, CDR2 FQNEAQ (reference sequence). Deletions cut 4 bases from V and 3 bases from J, with 11 bases between. Here the CDR3 reads CASSSGRSTDTQYF. CDR3 nucleotide sequence: TGTGCCAGCAGCTCCGGGAGATCAACAGATACGCAGTATTTT.

This clone has a single count. This chain links TRBV10-1 with TRBJ1-4; D not certain. Looked up from germline, CDR1 is WNHNN and CDR2 is SYGVQD (reference sequence). The CDR3 is 13 residues long. Trimming cost V 5 bases and J 0 bases, with 4 bases left between them. CDR3 bases: TGCGCCAGCAGTTCGGCAACTAATGAAAAACTGTTTTTT. It translates to CASSSATNEKLFF.

The chain carries TRBV6-1 and TRBJ1-2; possible D gene TRBD1, 6 bases. The length of the CDR3 is 15 residues. Germline V lookup: CDR1 MNHNS, CDR2 SASEGT. Deletions cut 3 bases from V and 3 bases from J, with 14 bases between. The CDR3 loop reads CASSDPGADYYGYTF. Written as DNA, the CDR3 is TGTGCCAGCAGTGACCCAGGGGCGGACTACTATGGCTACACCTTC.

Notes on this clone: The same CDR3 can be traced to other DNA sequences in this sample. The chain couples TRBV30 to TRBJ2-1; D uncertain. The V end was cut by 3 bases, the J end by 3 bases, with 3 bases between. Looked up from germline, CDR1 is GTSNPN and CDR2 is SVGIG (reference sequence). This CDR3 contains 11 residues. The CDR3 sequence is CAWRSYNEQFF. CDR3 sequence (DNA): TGTGCCTGGAGGAGCTACAATGAGCAGTTCTTC.

The J gene is TRBJ2-7, the V gene TRBV6-1; 10 bases are shared with TRBD1. Trimming took 5 bases from V and 2 from J; bases not matched to a gene: 3. Germline CDR1 is MNHNS and CDR2 is SASEGT. The CDR3 extends over 14 amino acids. The CDR3 sequence: CASSQGTGAYEQYF. In DNA, the CDR3 is TGTGCCAGCAGTCAAGGGACAGGGGCCTACGAGCAGTACTTC.

The chain employs TRBV27 and TRBJ2-1, with D perhaps TRBD2 (6 bases). The CDR3 is 15 residues long. The V and J ends lost 4 bases and 9 bases respectively, with 19 bases between them. Germline V gives CDR1 MNHEY, CDR2 SMNVEV (reference sequence). This CDR3 reads CASSSGRSQAGEQFF. The CDR3 DNA is TGTGCCAGCAGTTCCGGACGGTCGCAAGCGGGTGAGCAGTTCTTC.

The chain combines TRBV7-9 with TRBJ2-5; 9 bases agree with TRBD1. Trimming at V came to 3 bases and at J to 5 bases, leaving 7 bases not matched to a gene. CDR1 and CDR2 from the germline V gene are SEHNR and FQNEAQ (reference sequence). The CDR3 is 15 amino acids. CDR3 protein: CASSLLGQGVETQYF. CDR3 bases: TGTGCCAGCAGCTTGTTGGGACAGGGCGTGGAGACCCAGTACTTC.

The rearrangement uses TRBV5-1 and TRBJ1-4, with 8 bases lining up with TRBD1. From germline, CDR1 is SGHRS and CDR2 YFSETQ. V was pared by 4 bases and J by 2 bases, with 10 bases of the junction left unmatched. The CDR3 extends over 17 amino acids. The CDR3 here is CASSTTGATETNEKLFF. The DNA of the CDR3 is TGCGCCAGCAGCACGACAGGGGCAACGGAGACTAATGAAAAACTGTTTTTT.

The rearrangement uses TRBV7-2 and TRBJ2-1; 14 bases map to TRBD2. CDR1 and CDR2 (germline): SGHTA, FQGNSA. The V and J ends lost 6 bases and 11 bases, in that order; junction bases with no gene match: 9. The CDR3 totals 15 residues. The chain's CDR3 is CASRTGTSGGRKQFF. CDR3 DNA sequence: TGTGCCAGCAGGACAGGGACTAGCGGGGGCCGAAAGCAGTTCTTC.

With respect to this clone: Other nucleotide sequences from this sample produce the same CDR3. The chain recombines TRBV7-2 with TRBJ1-2, with D perhaps matching TRBD1 (6 bases). V was shortened by 5 bases and J by 8 bases, with 12 bases between the two germline ends. The CDR3 length is 12 residues. Germline V lookup: CDR1 SGHTA, CDR2 FQGNSA. The CDR3: CASSPVTGGYTF. The CDR3 DNA reads as TGTGCCAGCAGCCCCGTGACAGGAGGCTACACCTTC.